This T cell receptor beta chain was identified in a study of T cell responses to AZD1222 COVID-19 vaccine (dated by TCRdb to the early 2020s). Context from the whole study: A total of 233 trial participants underwent TCR sequencing, of whom 207 had received two doses of AZD1222 and about 25 had received two doses of the MenACWY control vaccine. Enrollment into the trials was organized by age into subgroups of 18-55, 56-69 and 70-plus years, and those subgroups contained roughly 150, 30 and 60 TCR-sequenced participants, respectively. Overall study results and their limits: Conclusions about previously exposed vaccinees are limited, since just five to seven AZD1222 recipients were seropositive for SARS-CoV-2 at baseline. The vaccine-associated CD4 TCRs covered the entire spike protein, and the dominant responses fell in regions 160-218 and 743-854. The 56-69-year group was small, and its depth increase did not reach significance, likely because of low power. Reportedly, close to half of the unique spike-specific TCRs recognized epitopes lying outside the regions that are mutated in the B.1.351 and B.1.1.7 variants. Because no day 14 peak-response samples were available, repertoires were characterized only after the peak T cell response. Most participants were white British and females outnumbered males, and the authors suggested that clonal diversity may have been underestimated. After two AZD1222 doses, spike-specific TCR breadth and depth were significantly higher than at day 0 and than in MenACWY recipients.

About this clone: The target of this receptor is not known. Per-nucleotide qualities are absent, and no much larger clonotype sits a single base away.

The CDR3 regions of human TCRbeta chains were subjected to immunosequencing. As for the authors' bioinformatics: TCRs in the repertoires were compared against a reference library of SARS-CoV-2-specific TCRs that had been generated with the MIRA antigen-specificity platform. Breadth was defined as the fraction of unique TCRs that were SARS-CoV-2-associated, and depth was defined as the fraction of total T cells that were SARS-CoV-2-associated. Each spike-specific TCR was assigned to its reactive spike region and to a CD4 or CD8 class using the MIRA data. Log10-transformed breadth and depth values were compared by one-way ANOVA with Sidak's multiple comparisons tests. Held by TCRdb, this immuneACCESS table contains in-frame sequences only and omits some clones. Under half of the omission traces to an unresolved V gene where checked; the cause of the rest is unknown. That table furnishes V, J and clone size, whereas the DNA furnished D and trimming. This sample has 160,000 or so clones in its table, and about 91% of those were observed once. About 1.1% of the sample is taken by the ten largest.

The time point label corresponds to: about 28 days (+/-7) after the second vaccine dose. AZD1222 recipients whose second dose came at about 4 weeks and those whose second dose came at about 12 weeks were combined into one group, since spike-specific TCR depth and breadth did not differ between the two schedules. Samples from vaccinated people were obtained from the UK trials COV001 and COV002, which included a single-blind randomized controlled phase 2/3 trial of AZD1222 (ChAdOx1 nCoV-19) in healthy adults. For TCRbeta chain sequencing, PBMC samples were collected from trial participants at day 0 and at day 28 after the second dose. Source: peripheral blood, taken 28 days after the second AZD1222 dose. The sequence derives from an adult who received the AZD1222 COVID-19 vaccine.

In nucleotides, the sequence is TGTGCCAGCAGCCTCGACAGGAGTTTTGACACTGAAGCTTTCTTT. Its protein is CASSLDRSFDTEAFF. The chain links TRBV7-9 with TRBJ1-1, and perhaps TRBD1 as D gene, on 6 matching bases. V and J lose 5 bases and 3 bases, and a span of 16 bases separates them. CDR1 SEHNR and CDR2 FQNEAQ were looked up in the germline V gene (reference sequence). From cysteine to phenylalanine, the CDR3 is 15 amino acids long. The DNA shown is the 45-base CDR3, in frame from base 1.